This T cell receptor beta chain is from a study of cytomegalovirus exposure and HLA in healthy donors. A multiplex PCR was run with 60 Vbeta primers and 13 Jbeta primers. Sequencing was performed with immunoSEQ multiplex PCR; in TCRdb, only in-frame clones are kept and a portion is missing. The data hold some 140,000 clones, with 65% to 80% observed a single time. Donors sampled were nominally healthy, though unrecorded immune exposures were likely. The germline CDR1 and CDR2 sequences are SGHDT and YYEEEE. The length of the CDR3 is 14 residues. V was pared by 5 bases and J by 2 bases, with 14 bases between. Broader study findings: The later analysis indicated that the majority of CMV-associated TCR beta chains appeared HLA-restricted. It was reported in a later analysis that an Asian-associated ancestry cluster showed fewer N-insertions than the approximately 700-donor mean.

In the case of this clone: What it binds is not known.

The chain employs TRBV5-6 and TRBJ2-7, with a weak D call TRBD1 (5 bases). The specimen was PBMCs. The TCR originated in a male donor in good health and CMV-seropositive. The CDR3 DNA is TGTGCCAGCAGGGAGTGGGGCTCAACCTACGAGCAGTACTTC. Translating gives CASREWGSTYEQYF.